These 2 T cell receptor beta chains were sequenced from one sample in a study of T-cell memory formation after mild COVID-19. Each CDR3 protein gets one entry after TCRdb re-called the 5' RACE reads with MiXCR. This sample has a few hundred thousand distinct CDR3 sequences; roughly 23% occur once, and the top ten carry roughly an eighth. The sequencing sample was made of PBMCs or a T cell subset sorted from them (not recorded which). These receptors came from an adult woman who had mild COVID-19 (a few samples of this study predate the infection). Cell type and time point are not known.

This chain joins TRBV10-3 and TRBJ2-3; TRBD2 matches 9 bases. V lost 10 bases and J lost 6; bases outside the gene matches: 11. The CDR3 loop spans 14 amino acids. CDR1 is ENHRY, CDR2 SYGVKD, per germline. The CDR3 DNA reads as TGTGCCACCTCGCCGGCCAGCGGGAGGGATACGCAGTATTTT. Its protein is CATSPASGRDTQYF.

The genes are TRBV4-3 and TRBJ1-2, with TRBD1 matching 9 bases. The CDR3 runs to 16 residues. The germline CDR1 and CDR2 sequences are LGHNA and YSLEER. V lost 6 bases and J lost 6; bases outside the gene matches: 14. CDR3 DNA sequence: TGCGCCAGCAGTATGGCACAGGGGGCTTGGGTGGATGGCTACACCTTC. Amino acids: CASSMAQGAWVDGYTF.